The entry below describes one T cell receptor (beta chain). Its target antigen remains unknown. No much larger clone is present one base from it, and per-base qualities are unavailable. Other DNA sequences in this specimen translate into the identical CDR3. This record belongs to a study of shared clonotypes between healthy human individuals (dated by TCRdb to the early 2020s). Background on the whole study: The cohort included a few men and a couple of women between 18 and 49 years of age. Per donor, three plates each were used for CD4 naive and CD4 memory, two for CD8 naive, and one for CD8 memory. To estimate repertoire size and how much clonotypes are shared between individuals, the study performed deep sequencing of blood TCR repertoires from roughly five healthy adults. To increase sequencing depth and limit assay-specific biases, TCR repertoire library preparation and sequencing were carried out by different laboratories using diverse techniques. Between about 0.85 and 9.5 billion PBMCs per donor were obtained by leukapheresis. The research as a whole found: Estimated clonotype richness was generally larger for naive than for memory subsets. Only blood was sampled, and tissue TCR repertoires likely differ from those in blood. Pairwise subsampling indicated that sequencing depth was expected to affect the degree of clonotype sharing among donors. Across several donors, about 4.5% of naive CD4, over 3% of naive CD8, under 2.5% of memory CD4, and approximately 0.4% of memory CD8 clonotypes were shared. The small number of donors limited the genetic and exposure-history diversity represented. Compared with non-shared clonotypes, clonotypes shared by all four sorted-subset donors had higher generation probabilities. Even with the large sequencing depth, rarefaction of the sorted-subset datasets indicated that sequencing was incomplete.

The donors were healthy, HIV-negative adults with no recently reported acute infections or vaccinations. Every donor was a Caucasian adult living in Nashville, Tennessee, USA. CD4+ T cells were enriched by magnetic negative selection; naive cells were then positively selected on CD45RA, and the negative fraction formed the memory subset. After blood collection by leukapheresis, PBMCs were isolated using Ficoll-Histopaque density gradient centrifugation and then cryopreserved in the vapor phase of liquid nitrogen. Purity and quantity of every magnetically sorted T cell population were checked by analytical flow cytometry. Genomic DNA was isolated from every sorted fraction and measured by UV absorbance on a Nanodrop 2000c. TCR CDR3 regions were amplified from genomic DNA by multiplex PCR using the deep immunoSEQ assay. Extracted genomic DNA from each cell subset was distributed evenly across all wells of several immunoSEQ 96-well plates, and each plate was treated as a replicate. Each replicate PCR for sorted subsets received about 0.2 ug genomic DNA, equal to some 32,000 T cell genomes. The purified libraries were quantified using a Qubit 3.0 fluorometer, sized with a Bioanalyzer 2100, and then quantified again using the KAPA Library Quantification kit. Each immunoSEQ 96-well plate was sequenced on its own single-read 150-cycle Illumina NextSeq 550 flow cell. The paper's data handling went like this. Because the immunoSEQ output held only junctional sequences and lacked quality scores, the filtering could not match the filtering applied to full-length reads. To assign V/J genes and CDR3, sequences were annotated against IMGT germline references using PyIR, a Python wrapper for IgBLAST v1.9. Any read was removed if the V/J assignment was weak (E-value above 1e-6), the CDR3 was missing, or the read contained stop codons, out-of-frame junctions, or ambiguous translated residues. V3J clonotypes were defined as sequences sharing an identical inferred V gene, J gene, and CDR3 amino acid sequence. To compute the percentage overlap between repertoires, the number of shared unique clonotypes was divided by the size of the smaller repertoire. Three approaches were used to assess repertoire richness: RTK rarefaction, the Chao1 estimator, and Recon v2.1 estimates of unobserved clonotypes. Generation probabilities for all TCRbeta clonotypes obtained by the gDNA method from a handful of donors were computed using OLGA. Not all clones reach the TCRdb copy of this immuneACCESS table, which keeps in-frame sequences only. Checked studies attribute under half of the gap to unresolved V genes and leave the rest unexplained. V and J calls and clone size are as listed in that table; D and trimming were resolved from the DNA. The sample data list about 2.4 million clones, and 90% to 95% of these were observed just once. The ten top clones hold more than 0.35% of the sample.

The CDR3 starts with the cysteine, ends with the phenylalanine, and has 14 residues. The CDR3 DNA has 42 bases and is translated from base 1. Per the germline V gene, SGHTA is the CDR1 and FQGTGA is the CDR2. Unmatched junction bases come to 3, with V trimmed by 5 bases and J by 2 bases. The sequence is built from TRBV7-3 and TRBJ2-1, with 7 bases matching TRBD2. The receptor was derived from a man younger than 30 in good health. Some clones in this sample may be carry-over from other donors' samples. Input material: naive CD4+ T cells from PBMCs. The sample's cell subset or site label, decoded: CD45RA+ positively selected. The CDR3 corresponds to CASSPGLAYNEQFF. The bases are TGTGCCAGCAGCCCCGGACTAGCCTACAATGAGCAGTTCTTC.